The clone carrying this T cell receptor (beta chain) was observed at least ten times. The CDR3 regions of TCR beta were amplified from RNA transcripts. A first-round RT-PCR of the TCR CDR3 used the HTBI primer set. A single record per CDR3 protein comes from TCRdb applying MiXCR to the multiplex PCR reads. The data show a few hundred thousand distinct CDR3 sequences, roughly 14% seen once. The data originate from a study of T cells in Graves' hyperthyroidism and ophthalmopathy. Trimming left V 3 bases short and J 2 bases short, with 7 bases between. CDR1 and CDR2 (germline): SEHNR, FQNEAQ (reference sequence). The CDR3 contains 13 residues.

The J gene is TRBJ1-1, the V gene TRBV7-9; D is unresolved. This sequence originates from a woman in her 40s with Graves' hyperthyroidism that later progressed to Graves' ophthalmopathy. The sequenced material came from blood. The DNA of the CDR3 is TGTGCCAGCAGCTTTTTGGACAACACTGAAGCTTTCTTT. It encodes CASSFLDNTEAFF.